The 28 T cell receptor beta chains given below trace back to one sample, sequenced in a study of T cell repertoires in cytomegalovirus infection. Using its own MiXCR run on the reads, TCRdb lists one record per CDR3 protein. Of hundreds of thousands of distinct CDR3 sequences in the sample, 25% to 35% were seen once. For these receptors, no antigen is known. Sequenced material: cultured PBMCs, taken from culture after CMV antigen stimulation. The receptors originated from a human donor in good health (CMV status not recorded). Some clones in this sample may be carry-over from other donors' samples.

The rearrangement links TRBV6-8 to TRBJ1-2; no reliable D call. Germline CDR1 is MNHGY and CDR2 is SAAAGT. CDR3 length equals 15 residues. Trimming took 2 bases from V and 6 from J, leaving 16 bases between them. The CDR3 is CASSYRALGTDGYTF. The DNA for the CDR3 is TGTGCCAGCAGTTACCGAGCTCTGGGTACGGATGGCTACACCTTC.

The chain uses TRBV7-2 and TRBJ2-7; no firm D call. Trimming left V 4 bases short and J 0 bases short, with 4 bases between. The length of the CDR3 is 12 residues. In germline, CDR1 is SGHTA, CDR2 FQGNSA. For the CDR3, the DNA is TGTGCCAGCAGCTACACCTCCTACGAGCAGTACTTC. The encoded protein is CASSYTSYEQYF.

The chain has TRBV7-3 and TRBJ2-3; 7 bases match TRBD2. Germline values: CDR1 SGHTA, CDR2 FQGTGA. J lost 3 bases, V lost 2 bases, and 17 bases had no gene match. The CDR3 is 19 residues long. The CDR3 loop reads CASSLQGRDYISRTDTQYF. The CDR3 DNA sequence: TGTGCCAGCAGCTTACAAGGCCGGGACTACATTTCGAGAACAGATACGCAGTATTTT.

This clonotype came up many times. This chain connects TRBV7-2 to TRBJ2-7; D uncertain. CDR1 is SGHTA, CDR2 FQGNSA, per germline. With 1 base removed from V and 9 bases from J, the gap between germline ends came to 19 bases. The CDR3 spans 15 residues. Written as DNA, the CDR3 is TGTGCCAGCAGCTTAGAAGTGGGGTCACATCCTCGGCAGTACTTC. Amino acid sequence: CASSLEVGSHPRQYF. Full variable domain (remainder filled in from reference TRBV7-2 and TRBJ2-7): GAGVSQSPSNKVTEKGKDVELRCDPISGHTALYWYRQSLGQGLEFLIYFQGNSAPDKSGLPSDRFSAERTGGSVSTLTIQRTQQEDSAVYLCASSLEVGSHPRQYFGPGTRLTVT.

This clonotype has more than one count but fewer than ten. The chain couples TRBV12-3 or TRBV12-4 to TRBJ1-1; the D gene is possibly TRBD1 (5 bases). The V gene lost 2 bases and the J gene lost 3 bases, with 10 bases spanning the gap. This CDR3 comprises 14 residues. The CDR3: CASSLLSRDTEAFF. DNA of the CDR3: TGTGCCAGCAGTTTATTGTCCAGGGACACTGAAGCTTTCTTT.

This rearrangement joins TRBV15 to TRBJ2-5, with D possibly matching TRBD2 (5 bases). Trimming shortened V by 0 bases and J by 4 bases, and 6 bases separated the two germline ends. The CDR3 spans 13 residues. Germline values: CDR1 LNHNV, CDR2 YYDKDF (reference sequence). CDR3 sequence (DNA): TGTGCCACCAGCAGAGATCGGGGAGAGACCCAGTACTTC. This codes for CATSRDRGETQYF.

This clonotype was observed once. DNA of the CDR3: TGTGCCAGCAGTTACAAACCCCGGGACAGGAATCAGCCCCAGCATTTT. Translated: CASSYKPRDRNQPQHF. This chain uses TRBV6-5 with TRBJ1-5; TRBD1 aligns across 8 bases. The V and J ends lost 2 bases and 4 bases, in that order; junction bases with no gene match: 7. Looked up from germline, CDR1 is MNHEY and CDR2 is SVGAGI. The CDR3 runs to 16 residues.

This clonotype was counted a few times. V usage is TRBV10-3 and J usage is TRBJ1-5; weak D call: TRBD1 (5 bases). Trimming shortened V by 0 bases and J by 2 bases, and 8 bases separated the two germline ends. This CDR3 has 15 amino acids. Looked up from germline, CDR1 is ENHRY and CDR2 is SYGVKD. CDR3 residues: CAISESRDRNQPQHF. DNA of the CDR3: TGTGCCATCAGTGAGTCCAGGGATCGCAATCAGCCCCAGCATTTT.

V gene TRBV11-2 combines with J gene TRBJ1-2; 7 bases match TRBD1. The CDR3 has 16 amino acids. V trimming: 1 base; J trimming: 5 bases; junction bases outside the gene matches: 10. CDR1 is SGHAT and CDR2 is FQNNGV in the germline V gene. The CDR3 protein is CASSLGTGVRPYGYTF. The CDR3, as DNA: TGTGCCAGCAGCTTAGGCACAGGGGTGAGACCGTATGGCTACACCTTC. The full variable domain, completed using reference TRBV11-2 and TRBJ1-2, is EAGVAQSPRYKIIEKRQSVAFWCNPISGHATLYWYQQILGQGPKLLIQFQNNGVVDDSQLPKDRFSAERLKGVDSTLKIQPAKLEDSAVYLCASSLGTGVRPYGYTFGSGTRLTVV.

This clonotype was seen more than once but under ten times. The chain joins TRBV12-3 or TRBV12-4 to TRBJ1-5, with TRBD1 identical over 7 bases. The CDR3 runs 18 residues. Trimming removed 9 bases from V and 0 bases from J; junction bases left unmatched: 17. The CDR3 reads CARDEKTGKGNSNQPQHF. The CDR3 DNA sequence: TGTGCCAGGGACGAGAAGACAGGGAAAGGGAATAGCAATCAGCCCCAGCATTTT.

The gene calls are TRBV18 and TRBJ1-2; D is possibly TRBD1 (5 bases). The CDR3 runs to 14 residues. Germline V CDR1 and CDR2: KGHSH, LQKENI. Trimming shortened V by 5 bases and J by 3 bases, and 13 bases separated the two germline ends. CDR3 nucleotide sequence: TGTGCCAGCTCAGGGCTAGGAGGGGACTATGGCTACACCTTC. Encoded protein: CASSGLGGDYGYTF.

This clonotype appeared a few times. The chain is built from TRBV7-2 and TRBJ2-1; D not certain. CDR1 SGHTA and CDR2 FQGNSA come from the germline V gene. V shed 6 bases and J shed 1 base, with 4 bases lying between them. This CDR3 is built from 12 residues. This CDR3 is CASSYSYNEQFF. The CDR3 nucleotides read TGTGCCAGCAGTTATTCCTACAATGAGCAGTTCTTC.

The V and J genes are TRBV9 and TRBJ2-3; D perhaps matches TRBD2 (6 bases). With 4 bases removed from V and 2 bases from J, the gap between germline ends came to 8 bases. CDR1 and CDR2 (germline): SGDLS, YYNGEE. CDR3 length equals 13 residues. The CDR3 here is CASSRGTTDTQYF. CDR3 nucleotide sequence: TGTGCCAGCAGCCGGGGGACCACAGATACGCAGTATTTT.

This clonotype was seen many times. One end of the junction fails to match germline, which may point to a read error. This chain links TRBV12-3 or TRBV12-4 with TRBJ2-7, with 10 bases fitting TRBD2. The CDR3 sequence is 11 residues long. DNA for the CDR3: TGTGCCAGCAGTTCGGGACTAGCGCGGAACTTC. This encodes CASSSGLARNF.

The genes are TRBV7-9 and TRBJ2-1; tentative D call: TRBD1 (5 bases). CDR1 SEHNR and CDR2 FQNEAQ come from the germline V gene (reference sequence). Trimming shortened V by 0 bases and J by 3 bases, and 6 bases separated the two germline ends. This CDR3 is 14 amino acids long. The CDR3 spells CASSLADSYNEQFF. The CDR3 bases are TGTGCCAGCAGCTTAGCTGACAGCTACAATGAGCAGTTCTTC.

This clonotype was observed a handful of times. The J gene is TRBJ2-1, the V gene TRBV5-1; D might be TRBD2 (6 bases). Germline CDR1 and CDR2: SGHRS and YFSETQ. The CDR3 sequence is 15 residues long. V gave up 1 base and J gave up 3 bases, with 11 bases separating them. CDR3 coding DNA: TGCGCCAGCAGCTTGATAGGGGAGGACTACAATGAGCAGTTCTTC. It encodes CASSLIGEDYNEQFF.

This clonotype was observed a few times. The CDR3 region has the DNA TGTGCCAGCAGTTACTCCGGACTAGCGGGGTCCTACGAGCAGTACTTC. This encodes CASSYSGLAGSYEQYF. The rearrangement uses TRBV6-5 and TRBJ2-7, with TRBD2 matching over 12 bases. Trimming removed 0 bases from V and 1 base from J; junction bases left unmatched: 1. The CDR3 loop spans 16 amino acids. The germline V gene has CDR1 MNHEY and CDR2 SVGAGI.

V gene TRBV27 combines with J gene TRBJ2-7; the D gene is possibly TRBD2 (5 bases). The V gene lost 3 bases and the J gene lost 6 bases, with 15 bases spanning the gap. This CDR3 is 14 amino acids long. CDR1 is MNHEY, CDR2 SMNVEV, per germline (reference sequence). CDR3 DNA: TGTGCCAGCAGTTTGGGCCGCCGTGAGGGCGAGCAGTACTTC. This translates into CASSLGRREGEQYF.

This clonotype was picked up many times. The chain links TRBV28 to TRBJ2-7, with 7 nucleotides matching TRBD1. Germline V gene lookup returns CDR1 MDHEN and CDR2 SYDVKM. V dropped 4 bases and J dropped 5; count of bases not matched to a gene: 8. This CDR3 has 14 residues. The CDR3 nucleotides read TGTGCCAGCAGTTGGAGGAACAGGGGTCACGAGCAGTACTTC. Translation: CASSWRNRGHEQYF.

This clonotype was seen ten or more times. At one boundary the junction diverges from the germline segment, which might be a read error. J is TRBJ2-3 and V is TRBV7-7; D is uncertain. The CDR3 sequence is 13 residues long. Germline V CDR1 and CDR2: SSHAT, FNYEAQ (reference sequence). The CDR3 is CASSLWGTDTQYF. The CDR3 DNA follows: TGTGCTAGCAGCTTGTGGGGCACAGATACGCAGTATTTT.

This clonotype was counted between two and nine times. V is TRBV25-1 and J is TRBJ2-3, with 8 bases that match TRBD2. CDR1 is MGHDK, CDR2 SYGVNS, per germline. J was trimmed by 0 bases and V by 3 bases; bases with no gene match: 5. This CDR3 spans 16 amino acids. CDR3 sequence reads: CASSESSGLSTDTQYF. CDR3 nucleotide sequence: TGTGCCAGCAGTGAGTCTAGCGGGTTGAGCACAGATACGCAGTATTTT.

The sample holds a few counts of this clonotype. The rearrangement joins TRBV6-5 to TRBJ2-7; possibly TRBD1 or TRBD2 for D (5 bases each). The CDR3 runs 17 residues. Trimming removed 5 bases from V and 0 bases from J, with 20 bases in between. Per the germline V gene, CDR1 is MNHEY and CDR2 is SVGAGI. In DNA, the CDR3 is TGTGCCAGCAGTAAATCGGGAACCAGGGCCTCCTCCTACGAGCAGTACTTC. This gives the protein CASSKSGTRASSYEQYF.

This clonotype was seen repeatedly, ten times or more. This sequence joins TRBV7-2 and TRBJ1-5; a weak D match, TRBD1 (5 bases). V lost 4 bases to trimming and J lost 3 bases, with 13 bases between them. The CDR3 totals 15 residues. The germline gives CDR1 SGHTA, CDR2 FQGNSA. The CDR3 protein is CASSSTDSNNQPQHF. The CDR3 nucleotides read TGTGCCAGCAGCTCGACAGATAGCAACAATCAGCCCCAGCATTTT. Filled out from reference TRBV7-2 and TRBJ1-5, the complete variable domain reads GAGVSQSPSNKVTEKGKDVELRCDPISGHTALYWYRQSLGQGLEFLIYFQGNSAPDKSGLPSDRFSAERTGGSVSTLTIQRTQQEDSAVYLCASSSTDSNNQPQHFGDGTRLSIL.

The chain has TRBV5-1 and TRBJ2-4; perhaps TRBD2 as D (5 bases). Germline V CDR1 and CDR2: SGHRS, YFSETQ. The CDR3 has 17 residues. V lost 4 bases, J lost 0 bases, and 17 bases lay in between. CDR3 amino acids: CASSPGSDSLAKNIQYF. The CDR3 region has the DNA TGCGCCAGCAGCCCGGGATCGGACTCACTAGCCAAAAACATTCAGTACTTC.

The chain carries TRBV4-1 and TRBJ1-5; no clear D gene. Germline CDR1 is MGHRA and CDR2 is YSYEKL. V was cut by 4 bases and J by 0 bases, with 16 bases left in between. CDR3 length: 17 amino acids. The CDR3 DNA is TGCGCCAGCAGCCCTGTGGGGATGGACCTTAGCAATCAGCCCCAGCATTTT. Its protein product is CASSPVGMDLSNQPQHF.

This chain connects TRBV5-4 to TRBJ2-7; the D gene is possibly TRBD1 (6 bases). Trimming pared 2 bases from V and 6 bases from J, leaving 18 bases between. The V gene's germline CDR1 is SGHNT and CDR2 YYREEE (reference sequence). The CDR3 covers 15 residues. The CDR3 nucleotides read TGTGCCAGCAGCTTCGATTACCGGACAGCTTCCGAGCAGTACTTC. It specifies CASSFDYRTASEQYF.

The CDR3 is CSAPTSSYTF. In nucleotides, the CDR3 is TGCAGTGCCCCGACATCCAGCTACACCTTC. The chain has TRBV20-1 and TRBJ1-2, with D hard to call. Between the trimmed V and J ends, which lost 6 bases and 9 bases, there was a span of 11 bases. Germline V gene lookup returns CDR1 DFQATT and CDR2 SNEGSKA (reference sequence). The CDR3 is 10 residues long.

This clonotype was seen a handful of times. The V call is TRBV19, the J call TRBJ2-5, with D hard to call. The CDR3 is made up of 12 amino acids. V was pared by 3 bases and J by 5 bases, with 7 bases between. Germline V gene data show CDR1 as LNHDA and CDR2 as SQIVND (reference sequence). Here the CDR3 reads CASSMEGETQYF. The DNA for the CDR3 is TGTGCCAGTAGTATGGAAGGGGAGACCCAGTACTTC.